These T cell receptor beta chains were read from a single sample in a study of blood T cell repertoires in COVID-19. Clones were sequenced by immunoSEQ multiplex PCR, and TCRdb holds only the in-frame ones, with some missing. The sample carries around 250,000 clones, 70% to 90% recorded once. Sequencing used PBMCs or T cells enriched from blood (not recorded which). The receptors stem from a woman aged 35 to 49 with acute COVID-19. The CDR3 runs from the conserved cysteine through the conserved F or W. D genes are given only for firm matches. Not every row has a clone size; where given, it reads once, few, many or a size class.

.	.	TRBJ2-1	TRBV6-1	CASSDGGEQFF	TGTGCCAGCAGTGATGGAGGAGAGCAGTTCTTC
.	TRBD1	TRBJ2-1	TRBV5-1	CASSSQGRNLNEQFF	TGCGCCAGCAGCTCACAGGGGCGCAACCTCAATGAGCAGTTCTTC
few	.	TRBJ2-6	TRBV11-3	CASSLRPGLSGANVLTF	TGTGCCAGCAGCTTAAGGCCAGGCCTCTCTGGGGCCAACGTCCTGACTTTC
.	TRBD1	TRBJ2-1	TRBV7-9	CASRTGGLNEQFF	TGTGCCAGCAGGACAGGGGGGCTAAATGAGCAGTTCTTC
.	.	TRBJ1-1	TRBV6-5	CASSTRGRLNTEAFF	TGTGCCAGCAGTACCCGGGGTCGGTTGAACACTGAAGCTTTCTTT
once	.	TRBJ1-5	TRBV27	CASSKIDKWQPQHF	TGTGCCAGCAGTAAAATAGACAAATGGCAGCCCCAGCATTTT
.	.	TRBJ2-1	TRBV10-1	CASSEFGTASDEQFF	TGCGCCAGCAGCGAATTCGGGACTGCTTCCGATGAGCAGTTCTTC
.	.	TRBJ1-5	TRBV19	CASSIGVRDQPQHF	TGTGCCAGTAGTATCGGGGTAAGAGATCAGCCCCAGCATTTT
.	.	TRBJ2-5	TRBV7-3	CASSFNLQETQYF	TGTGCCAGCAGCTTCAATCTCCAGGAGACCCAGTACTTC
once	.	TRBJ1-2	TRBV3-1/TRBV3-2	CASSPGGREIGYTF	TGTGCCAGCAGCCCCGGGGGGCGGGAGATTGGCTACACCTTC
once	.	TRBJ2-3	TRBV5-1	CASSPDSTSTDTQYF	TGCGCCAGCAGCCCAGACAGCACTAGCACAGATACGCAGTATTTT
.	TRBD2	TRBJ2-5	TRBV6-2/TRBV6-3	CASSPSVVSGRVGETQYF	TGTGCCAGCAGTCCGTCCGTGGTTAGCGGGAGGGTGGGAGAGACCCAGTACTTC
.	TRBD1	TRBJ2-2	TRBV28	CASSGQGRGELFF	TGTGCCAGCAGTGGACAGGGAAGGGGGGAGCTGTTTTTT
.	.	TRBJ1-2	TRBV7-8	CASGIAGRGTTNYGYTF	TGTGCCAGCGGAATCGCGGGTCGAGGAACAACTAACTATGGCTACACCTTC
few	.	TRBJ1-2	TRBV29-1	CSVVQGGDGYTF	TGCAGCGTCGTACAGGGTGGGGACGGCTACACCTTC
.	TRBD2	TRBJ2-3	TRBV28	CANSGGPLDTQYF	TGTGCCAACTCGGGAGGGCCCTTAGATACGCAGTATTTT
.	.	TRBJ2-7	TRBV15	CATSRDDRYEQYF	TGTGCCACCAGCAGAGATGACAGGTACGAGCAGTACTTC
.	.	TRBJ1-5	TRBV27	CASSHLTGKQPQHF	TGTGCCAGCAGTCATTTGACAGGAAAACAGCCCCAGCATTTT
.	TRBD2	TRBJ2-7	TRBV28	CASGLLAGGPGEQYF	TGTGCCAGCGGATTGCTAGCGGGAGGGCCCGGCGAGCAGTACTTC
.	TRBD1	TRBJ2-5	TRBV7-2	CASSRDRMQETQYF	TGTGCCAGCAGCCGGGACAGGATGCAAGAGACCCAGTACTTC
.	TRBD1	TRBJ2-1	TRBV10-1	CASSESGTEDPYNEQFF	TGCGCCAGCAGTGAGTCTGGGACAGAGGACCCCTACAATGAGCAGTTCTTC
.	.	TRBJ2-1	TRBV28	CASSQGSAQAYNEQFF	TGTGCCAGCAGCCAAGGAAGCGCGCAAGCCTACAATGAGCAGTTCTTC
.	TRBD1	TRBJ2-2	TRBV5-1	CASTRQGTTGELFF	TGCGCCAGCACCCGACAGGGTACCACCGGGGAGCTGTTTTTT
.	TRBD1	TRBJ1-6	TRBV3-1/TRBV3-2	CASSVTGEESPLHF	TGTGCCAGCAGCGTTACAGGGGAGGAATCACCCCTCCACTTT
.	TRBD2	TRBJ2-3	TRBV5-4	CASRSSGGAEDTQYF	TGTGCCAGCAGGTCGTCCGGGGGGGCGGAGGATACGCAGTATTTT
.	.	TRBJ2-7	TRBV7-9	CASSLIVSSRDYEQYF	TGTGCCAGCAGCTTAATAGTTTCTAGCCGGGACTACGAGCAGTACTTC
few	.	TRBJ1-3	TRBV7-9	CASSPRGSSGNTIYF	TGTGCCAGCAGTCCGCGGGGCTCCTCTGGAAACACCATATATTTT
.	.	TRBJ1-4	TRBV5-6	CASSIRTGGNEKLFF	TGTGCCAGCAGCATCCGCACCGGGGGAAATGAAAAACTGTTTTTT
.	TRBD2	TRBJ2-2	TRBV4-3	CASSQDGAGAGAGELFF	TGCGCCAGCAGCCAAGATGGAGCGGGAGCAGGGGCCGGGGAGCTGTTTTTT
once	.	TRBJ1-5	TRBV30	CAWSASQNQPQHF	TGTGCCTGGAGTGCTTCCCAGAATCAGCCCCAGCATTTT
.	.	TRBJ1-2	TRBV5-4	CASSLAAGDFNYGYTF	TGTGCCAGCAGCTTGGCGGCAGGGGATTTTAACTATGGCTACACCTTC
.	.	TRBJ1-3	TRBV7-2	CASSFGGNGNTIYF	TGTGCCAGCAGCTTCGGGGGGAACGGAAACACCATATATTTT
.	TRBD1	TRBJ1-1	TRBV7-2	CASSLGTGALITEAFF	TGTGCCAGCAGCTTAGGGACAGGGGCGCTAATCACTGAAGCTTTCTTT
.	TRBD1	TRBJ1-5	TRBV2	CASSNRDSPNQPQHF	TGTGCCAGCAGCAACAGGGACAGCCCAAATCAGCCCCAGCATTTT
.	.	TRBJ1-1	TRBV7-9	CASSPYNTEAFF	TGTGCCAGCAGCCCTTATAACACTGAAGCTTTCTTT
.	.	TRBJ2-6	TRBV9	CASSVTVSGSGANVLTF	TGTGCCAGCAGCGTAACTGTGTCCGGCTCTGGGGCCAACGTCCTGACTTTC
.	.	TRBJ1-4	TRBV2	CASRGGISTNEKLFF	TGTGCCAGCAGGGGGGGGATCTCAACTAATGAAAAACTGTTTTTT
.	.	TRBJ2-2	TRBV19	CASSISAAGELFF	TGTGCCAGTAGTATTTCCGCGGCCGGGGAGCTGTTTTTT
.	TRBD2	TRBJ2-1	TRBV18	CASSPLTSGNYNEQFF	TGTGCCAGCTCACCCCTGACTAGCGGGAACTACAATGAGCAGTTCTTC
.	TRBD1	TRBJ1-6	TRBV5-8	CASSWNPGTGYNSPLHF	TGTGCCAGCAGCTGGAACCCCGGGACAGGGTATAATTCACCCCTCCACTTT
.	.	TRBJ2-5	TRBV5-1	CASSRSGTSEETQYF	TGCGCCAGCAGTCGAAGCGGGACATCCGAAGAGACCCAGTACTTC
once	TRBD2	TRBJ2-3	TRBV15	CATSRVRSREGTDTQYF	TGTGCCACCAGCAGAGTACGATCGCGGGAGGGCACAGATACGCAGTATTTT
few	TRBD2	TRBJ2-3	TRBV7-9	CASSSGGADSTDTQYF	TGTGCCAGCAGCTCCGGGGGGGCAGACAGCACAGATACGCAGTATTTT
once	TRBD2	TRBJ2-3	TRBV4-3	CASSQVGALAGGTDTQYF	TGCGCCAGCAGCCAAGTAGGTGCTCTGGCGGGGGGCACAGATACGCAGTATTTT
few	.	TRBJ2-1	TRBV15	CATSRDGQGIGQFF	TGTGCCACCAGCAGAGATGGGCAGGGGATCGGGCAGTTCTTC
.	.	TRBJ1-2	TRBV29-1	CSVSPQTGGYTF	TGCAGCGTTTCGCCTCAAACGGGGGGCTACACCTTC
.	.	TRBJ1-2	TRBV5-4	CASSLATLRDKDGYTF	TGTGCCAGCAGCTTGGCAACACTCAGGGATAAAGATGGCTACACCTTC
.	.	TRBJ2-5	TRBV27	CATQATGGAQYF	TGTGCCACCCAAGCCACCGGCGGGGCCCAGTACTTC
.	.	TRBJ2-7	TRBV13	CASSFSVSYEQYF	TGTGCCAGCAGCTTTAGCGTTTCCTACGAGCAGTACTTC
.	.	TRBJ1-4	TRBV9	CASSPTVNEKLFF	TGTGCCAGCAGCCCCACTGTTAATGAAAAACTGTTTTTT
.	.	TRBJ2-1	TRBV7-9	CAEEGHLRGNNEQFF	TGTGCCGAAGAGGGACACCTCCGGGGAAACAATGAGCAGTTCTTC
.	.	TRBJ1-5	TRBV18	CASSPLDSDSNQPQHF	TGTGCCAGCTCACCCCTTGACTCTGATAGCAATCAGCCCCAGCATTTT
.	.	TRBJ1-1	TRBV9	CASSPAGGGATFF	TGTGCCAGCAGCCCCGCGGGGGGGGGAGCGACTTTCTTT
.	TRBD1	TRBJ1-3	TRBV5-4	CASSPGGQGVGNTIYF	TGTGCCAGCAGCCCTGGGGGACAGGGAGTTGGAAACACCATATATTTT
few	.	TRBJ1-2	TRBV6-1	CASSDSYGYTF	TGTGCCAGCAGTGACAGCTATGGCTACACCTTC
.	.	TRBJ1-6	TRBV28	CASSQMDSSSYNSPLHF	TGTGCCAGCAGTCAAATGGACAGTAGCTCCTATAATTCACCCCTCCACTTT
.	.	TRBJ1-4	TRBV5-5	CASSIGSSNEKLFF	TGTGCCAGCAGCATCGGGTCGTCGAATGAAAAACTGTTTTTT